This TCR beta chain is from a study of early T cells in non-severe SARS-CoV-2 infection. Study details: Chains were unpaired, as sequencing was done on bulk RNA from unsorted whole blood.

This clonotype was observed many times. The antigen is undetermined. Unique molecular identifiers were affixed to single, distinct cDNA molecules. Using its own MiXCR run on the 5' RACE reads, TCRdb lists one record per CDR3 protein. The sample has under 35,000 distinct CDR3 sequences; under 7.5% are singletons. Study observations and caveats: Anti-spike CD8 specificities were favored by VDJdb matching, whose results missed private and CD4 specificities.

Germline loops: CDR1 SGHAT, CDR2 FQNNGV. Germline trimming cut 6 bases from V and 5 bases from J; bases unmatched to any gene: 6. This CDR3 has 15 amino acids. The V call is TRBV11-2, the J call TRBJ2-2; 10 bases are shared with TRBD1. The sequencing sample was made of whole blood. This TCR was sampled from an adult who was a healthcare worker with PCR-confirmed SARS-CoV-2 infection or an uninfected control (not recorded which). CDR3 in DNA: TGTGCCAGCAGTCGACAGGGGGCCAGTACCGGGGAGCTGTTTTTT. This gives the protein CASSRQGASTGELFF.